This TCR beta chain stems from a study of cytomegalovirus exposure and HLA in healthy donors. This clone was picked up a small number of times. A far bigger clonotype differs at one base, so this is likely a read error. Use of 60 Vbeta and 13 Jbeta primers characterized the PCR. Measured with immunoSEQ multiplex PCR; TCRdb has only the in-frame clones, and not every one. The sample holds 100,000 or so clones, over 80% seen once. The CDR3 sequence is 16 residues long. Germline values: CDR1 SGHRS, CDR2 YFSETQ. V lost 6 bases and J lost 5; bases outside the gene matches: 7. Sequenced sample: PBMCs. The J gene is TRBJ2-2, the V gene TRBV5-1; 13 bases map to TRBD2. This TCR derives from a man between 25 and 39 years old in good health and CMV-seropositive. DNA for the CDR3: TGCGCCAGCATCAGCGGGACTAGCGGGGTGACCGGGGAGCTGTTTTTT. It codes for CASISGTSGVTGELFF. The full variable domain, with the rest looked up from reference TRBV5-1 and TRBJ2-2, is KAGVTQTPRYLIKTRGQQVTLSCSPISGHRSVSWYQQTPGQGLQFLFEYFSETQRNKGNFPGRFSGRQFSNSRSEMNVSTLELGDSALYLCASISGTSGVTGELFFGEGSRLTVL.